Shown below are 21 T cell receptor beta chains from a single sample sequenced in a study of shared clonotypes between healthy human individuals. This table comes from immunoSEQ multiplex PCR, and its TCRdb copy is limited to in-frame clones, with some not included. Here the sample spans about 600,000 clones, 97% being singletons. Sequencing input: naive CD4+ T cells sorted from blood. Subset described: CD45RA+ positively selected. These receptors all come from a woman aged 25-40 years in good health.

The chain uses TRBV10-1 and TRBJ2-3; a weak D match, TRBD1 (5 bases). Trimming cost V 7 bases and J 3 bases, with 11 bases left between them. In germline, CDR1 is WNHNN, CDR2 SYGVQD (reference sequence). The length of the CDR3 is 13 residues. CDR3 DNA: TGCGCCAGCAACAGGCCCGGTACAGATACGCAGTATTTT. Its translation is CASNRPGTDTQYF.

The J gene is TRBJ2-7, the V gene TRBV28; D may be TRBD2 (7 bases). CDR1 MDHEN and CDR2 SYDVKM come from the germline V gene. The CDR3 is 15 amino acids. V lost 7 bases and J lost 3, with 19 bases in between. CDR3: CASMSGGSSNYEQYF. The CDR3 DNA sequence: TGTGCCAGCATGTCGGGGGGCAGTAGTAACTACGAGCAGTACTTC. The complete variable domain, with remaining parts taken from reference TRBV28 and TRBJ2-7, reads DVKVTQSSRYLVKRTGEKVFLECVQDMDHENMFWYRQDPGLGLRLIYFSYDVKMKEKGDIPEGYSVSREKKERFSLILESASTNQTSMYLCASMSGGSSNYEQYFGPGTRLTVT.

This clone was observed a single time. V gene TRBV6-9 combines with J gene TRBJ1-2; the D is unclear. Trimming cost V 8 bases and J 0 bases, with 7 bases left between them. Looked up from germline, CDR1 is MNHGY and CDR2 is SVAAGI. There are 12 residues in the CDR3. Here the CDR3 reads CASRYSNYGYTF. CDR3 bases: TGTGCCAGCCGATATTCTAACTATGGCTACACCTTC.

This rearrangement joins TRBV28 to TRBJ2-4; perhaps TRBD1 as D (6 bases). V lost 3 bases and J 6 bases, leaving 9 bases between the germline ends. This CDR3 spans 13 amino acids. Per germline, CDR1 MDHEN and CDR2 SYDVKM. DNA for the CDR3: TGTGCCAGCAGTTTGGACAGCCCAAACATTCAGTACTTC. Protein sequence: CASSLDSPNIQYF. The complete variable domain, with remaining parts taken from reference TRBV28 and TRBJ2-4, reads DVKVTQSSRYLVKRTGEKVFLECVQDMDHENMFWYRQDPGLGLRLIYFSYDVKMKEKGDIPEGYSVSREKKERFSLILESASTNQTSMYLCASSLDSPNIQYFGAGTRLSVL.

V is TRBV6-5 and J is TRBJ2-7; TRBD2 aligns across 7 bases. Germline trimming cut 6 bases from V and 6 bases from J; bases unmatched to any gene: 11. There are 14 residues in the CDR3. Germline lookup yields CDR1 MNHEY and CDR2 SVGAGI. The DNA for the CDR3 is TGTGCCAGCAGAGATGGAGGGACGGGAGGCGAGCAGTACTTC. Translation gives CASRDGGTGGEQYF.

The CDR3 loop reads CASRGEYNSPLHF. The CDR3 DNA follows: TGTGCCAGCAGGGGGGAGTATAATTCACCCCTCCACTTT. This chain uses TRBV25-1 with TRBJ1-6; D may be TRBD1 (5 bases). The CDR3 is made up of 13 amino acids. Trimming removed 6 bases at V and 4 bases at J, with 7 bases between. Germline values: CDR1 MGHDK, CDR2 SYGVNS.

The J gene is TRBJ2-7, the V gene TRBV18; possibly TRBD1 for D (6 bases). The CDR3 is made up of 13 amino acids. The germline V and J ends were trimmed by 0 bases and 6 bases, with 9 bases remaining between them. From germline, CDR1 is KGHSH and CDR2 LQKENI. The CDR3 nucleotides are TGTGCCAGCTCACCACCGGGGGCCCTCGAGCAGTACTTC. Protein: CASSPPGALEQYF.

V usage is TRBV7-2 and J usage is TRBJ1-3; tentative D call: TRBD1 (5 bases). Per the germline V gene, CDR1 is SGHTA and CDR2 is FQGNSA. Trimming left V 1 base short and J 2 bases short, with 9 bases between. The CDR3 loop spans 15 amino acids. The CDR3 DNA follows: TGTGCCAGCAGCTTAGAGGGGACGGCTGGAAACACCATATATTTT. As protein: CASSLEGTAGNTIYF.

The chain uses TRBV28 and TRBJ2-3; D not resolved. Trimming removed 5 bases at V and 11 bases at J, with 14 bases between. CDR1 is MDHEN and CDR2 is SYDVKM in the germline V gene. This CDR3 is 12 amino acids long. CDR3 loop: CASSPPSWVQYF. CDR3 coding DNA: TGTGCCAGCAGTCCCCCCTCGTGGGTGCAGTATTTT.

The chain links TRBV10-3 to TRBJ2-1; a possible D gene is TRBD1 (6 bases). The CDR3 consists of 17 residues. Trimming removed 0 bases at V and 0 bases at J, with 12 bases between. Germline loops: CDR1 ENHRY, CDR2 SYGVKD. CDR3 sequence (DNA): TGTGCCATCAGTGAGTCGAGAGGCAGGGGCTCCTACAATGAGCAGTTCTTC. Translated: CAISESRGRGSYNEQFF.

The chain links TRBV4-2 to TRBJ2-7; D possibly corresponds to TRBD2 (5 bases). The CDR3 runs to 15 residues. The germline V gene encodes CDR1 LGHNA and CDR2 YNFKEQ. V lost 7 bases and J lost 3, with 19 bases in between. The CDR3 nucleotides are TGTGCCAGCAAACCCAGTCGGGGTGGGGACTACGAGCAGTACTTC. Protein: CASKPSRGGDYEQYF.

DNA for the CDR3: TGTGCCAGCAGCTTAGCCTCCGGGGCCGGAGAGACCCAGTACTTC. Residues: CASSLASGAGETQYF. This sequence joins TRBV7-9 and TRBJ2-5; D may correspond to TRBD1 or TRBD2 (5 bases each). Germline CDR1 SEHNR, CDR2 FQNEAQ (reference sequence). The CDR3 runs to 15 residues. V was clipped by 0 bases and J by 4 bases, with 12 bases between them.

The V gene is TRBV25-1, the J gene TRBJ2-5; 8 bases map to TRBD2. The CDR3 spans 16 residues. CDR1 and CDR2 from the germline V gene are MGHDK and SYGVNS. The junction had 11 bases not matched to a gene; V was cut back by 1 base and J by 7 bases. The CDR3 region has the DNA TGTGCCAGCAGTGAATCCCCAGCGGGGGAGTTGTGGACCCAGTACTTC. This translates into CASSESPAGELWTQYF.

This chain links TRBV6-5 with TRBJ2-1; the match to TRBD2 covers 7 bases. CDR3 size: 15 residues. Unmatched junction bases numbered 12, after V lost 6 bases and J lost 7 bases. CDR1 and CDR2 from the germline V gene are MNHEY and SVGAGI. The CDR3 region is CASSRTRGRQNEQFF. The DNA for the CDR3 is TGTGCCAGCAGCCGGACTAGGGGCCGACAGAATGAGCAGTTCTTC.

This clone was detected only once. The V call is TRBV7-6, the J call TRBJ2-7; TRBD2 agrees at 12 bases. The ends lost 5 bases at V and 5 bases at J; junction bases unmatched: 7. From germline, CDR1 is SGHVS and CDR2 FNYEAQ. The CDR3 is 15 amino acids. The CDR3 DNA reads TGTGCCAGCAGCACCCGACTAGCGGGAGTGGACGAGCAGTACTTC. Its translation is CASSTRLAGVDEQYF.

This sequence joins TRBV7-9 and TRBJ2-1; TRBD1 might be the D (7 bases). The CDR3 has 11 residues. V shed 5 bases and J shed 10 bases, with 9 bases lying between them. CDR1 and CDR2 (germline): SEHNR, FQNEAQ (reference sequence). CDR3 bases: TGTGCCAGCAGCCCAGGGGGGGAGCAGTTCTTC. This translates into CASSPGGEQFF. The full variable domain, with the rest looked up from reference TRBV7-9 and TRBJ2-1, is DTGVSQNPRHKITKRGQNVTFRCDPISEHNRLYWYRQTLGQGPEFLTYFQNEAQLEKSRLLSDRFSAERPKGSFSTLEIQRTEQGDSAMYLCASSPGGEQFFGPGTRLTVL.

The chain is built from TRBV7-6 and TRBJ2-1; tentatively, D is TRBD2 (5 bases). Germline assignment: CDR1 SGHVS and CDR2 FNYEAQ. The V and J ends lost 3 bases and 9 bases respectively, with 15 bases between them. CDR3 length: 14 residues. For the CDR3, the DNA is TGTGCCAGCAGCTTGGGAGAGGGCCCATCTGAGCAGTTCTTC. This translates into CASSLGEGPSEQFF. Using reference TRBV7-6 and TRBJ2-1 for the parts outside the CDR3, the full variable domain is GAGVSQSPRYKVTKRGQDVALRCDPISGHVSLYWYRQALGQGPEFLTYFNYEAQQDKSGLPNDRFSAERPEGSISTLTIQRTEQRDSAMYRCASSLGEGPSEQFFGPGTRLTVL.

This clone has a single count. The V call is TRBV11-3, the J call TRBJ2-1; unclear D gene. V gave up 1 base and J gave up 4 bases, with 5 bases separating them. Germline-derived CDR1 and CDR2 are SGHNT and YENEEA. The CDR3 loop spans 13 amino acids. The CDR3 spells CASSLVGYNEQFF. CDR3 nucleotide sequence: TGTGCCAGCAGCTTAGTAGGGTACAATGAGCAGTTCTTC.

The V call is TRBV18, the J call TRBJ1-1; no reliable D call. CDR3 length equals 16 residues. Trimming left V 0 bases short and J 4 bases short, with 15 bases between. Germline CDR1 and CDR2: KGHSH and LQKENI. CDR3 sequence reads: CASSPPFGQMITEAFF. The CDR3 bases are TGTGCCAGCTCACCACCGTTTGGGCAGATGATCACTGAAGCTTTCTTT.

The V and J genes are TRBV7-9 and TRBJ2-7; tentatively, D is TRBD2 (6 bases). V was trimmed by 1 base and J by 1 base, leaving 11 bases between them. Germline-derived CDR1 and CDR2 are SEHNR and FQNEAQ (reference sequence). CDR3 length equals 15 residues. CDR3 protein: CASSLGRETSYEQYF. As DNA, the CDR3 is TGTGCCAGCAGCTTAGGACGGGAGACTTCCTACGAGCAGTACTTC.

A remark on this clone: This sample includes further DNA sequences coding for the same CDR3. The chain carries TRBV5-1 and TRBJ1-1; D may be TRBD1 (6 bases). Between the trimmed V and J ends, which lost 0 bases and 3 bases, there was a span of 15 bases. The CDR3 has 16 residues. Germline loops: CDR1 SGHRS, CDR2 YFSETQ. In nucleotides, the CDR3 is TGCGCCAGCAGCTTGGTCTGGGGGCGCGAGGACACTGAAGCTTTCTTT. This gives the protein CASSLVWGREDTEAFF. The complete variable domain, with remaining parts taken from reference TRBV5-1 and TRBJ1-1, reads KAGVTQTPRYLIKTRGQQVTLSCSPISGHRSVSWYQQTPGQGLQFLFEYFSETQRNKGNFPGRFSGRQFSNSRSEMNVSTLELGDSALYLCASSLVWGREDTEAFFGQGTRLTVV.